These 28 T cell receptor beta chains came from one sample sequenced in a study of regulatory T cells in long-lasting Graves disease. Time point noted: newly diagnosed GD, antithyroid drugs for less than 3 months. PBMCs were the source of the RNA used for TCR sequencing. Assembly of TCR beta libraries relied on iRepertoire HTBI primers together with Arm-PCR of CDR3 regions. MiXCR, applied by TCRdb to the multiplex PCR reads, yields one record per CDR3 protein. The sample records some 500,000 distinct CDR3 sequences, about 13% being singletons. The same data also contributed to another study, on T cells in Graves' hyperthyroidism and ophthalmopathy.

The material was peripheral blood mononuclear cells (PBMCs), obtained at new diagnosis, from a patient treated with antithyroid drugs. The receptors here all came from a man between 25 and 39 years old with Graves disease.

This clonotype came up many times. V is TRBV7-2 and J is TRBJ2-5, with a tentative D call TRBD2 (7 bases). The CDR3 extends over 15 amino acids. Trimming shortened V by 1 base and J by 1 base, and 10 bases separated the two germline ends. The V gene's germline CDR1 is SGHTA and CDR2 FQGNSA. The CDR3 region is CASSLGGGPQETQYF. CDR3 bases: TGTGCCAGCAGCTTAGGGGGGGGCCCCCAAGAGACCCAGTACTTC.

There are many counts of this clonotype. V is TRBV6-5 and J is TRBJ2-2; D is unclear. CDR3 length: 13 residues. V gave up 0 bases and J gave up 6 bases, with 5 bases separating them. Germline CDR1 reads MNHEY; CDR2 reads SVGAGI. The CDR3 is CASSYSTPGELFF. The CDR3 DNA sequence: TGTGCCAGCAGTTACTCGACCCCCGGGGAGCTGTTTTTT.

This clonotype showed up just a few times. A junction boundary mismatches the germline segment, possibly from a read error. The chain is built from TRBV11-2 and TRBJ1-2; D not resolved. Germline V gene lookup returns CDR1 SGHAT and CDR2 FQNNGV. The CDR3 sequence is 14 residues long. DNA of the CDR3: TGTGCCAGCAGCTTAGCTCAGGCGTCCTATAGCTACACCTTC. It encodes CASSLAQASYSYTF.

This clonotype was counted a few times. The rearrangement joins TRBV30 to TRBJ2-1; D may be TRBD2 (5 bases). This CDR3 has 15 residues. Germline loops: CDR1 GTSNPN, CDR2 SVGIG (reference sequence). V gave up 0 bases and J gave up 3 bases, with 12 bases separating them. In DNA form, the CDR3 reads TGTGCCTGGAGTGTACTGGCGGGCGGCTACAATGAGCAGTTCTTC. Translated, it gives CAWSVLAGGYNEQFF. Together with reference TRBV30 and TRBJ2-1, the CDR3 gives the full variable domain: SQTIHQWPATLVQPVGSPLSLECTVEGTSNPNLYWYRQAAGRGLQLLFYSVGIGQISSEVPQNLSASRPQDRQFILSSKKLLLSDSGFYLCAWSVLAGGYNEQFFGPGTRLTVL.

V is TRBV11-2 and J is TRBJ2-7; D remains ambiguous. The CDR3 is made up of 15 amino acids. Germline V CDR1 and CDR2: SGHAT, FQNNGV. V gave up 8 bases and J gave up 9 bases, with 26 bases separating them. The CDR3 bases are TGTGCCAGCTCACCACCGAGAGGAGTGGCGGTCCCGCAGTACTTC. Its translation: CASSPPRGVAVPQYF. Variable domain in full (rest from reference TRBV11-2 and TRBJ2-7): EAGVAQSPRYKIIEKRQSVAFWCNPISGHATLYWYQQILGQGPKLLIQFQNNGVVDDSQLPKDRFSAERLKGVDSTLKIQPAKLEDSAVYLCASSPPRGVAVPQYFGPGTRLTVT.

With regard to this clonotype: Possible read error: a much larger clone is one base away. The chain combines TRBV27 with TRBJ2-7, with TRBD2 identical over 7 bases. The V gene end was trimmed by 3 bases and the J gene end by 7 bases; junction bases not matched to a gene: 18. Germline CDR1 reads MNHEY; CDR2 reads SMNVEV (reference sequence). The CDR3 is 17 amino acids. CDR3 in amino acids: CASSFRPFAGAHNEQYF. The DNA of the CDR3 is TGTGCCAGCAGTTTCCGGCCCTTTGCGGGAGCTCACAATGAGCAGTACTTC.

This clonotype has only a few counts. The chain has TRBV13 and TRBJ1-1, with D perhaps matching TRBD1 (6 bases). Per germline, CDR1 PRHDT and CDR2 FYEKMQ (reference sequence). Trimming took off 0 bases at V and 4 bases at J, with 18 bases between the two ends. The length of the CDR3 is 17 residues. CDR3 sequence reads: CASSLGLYQGSSTEAFF. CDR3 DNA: TGTGCCAGCAGCTTAGGGCTTTATCAGGGGAGTAGCACTGAAGCTTTCTTT.

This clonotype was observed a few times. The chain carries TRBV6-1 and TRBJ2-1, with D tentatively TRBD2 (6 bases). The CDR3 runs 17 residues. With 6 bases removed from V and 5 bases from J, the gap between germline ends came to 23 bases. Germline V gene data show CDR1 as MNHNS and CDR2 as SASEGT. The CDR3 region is CASSHVTRALSDNEQFF. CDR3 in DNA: TGTGCCAGCAGCCATGTGACTAGGGCTCTTTCCGACAATGAGCAGTTCTTC.

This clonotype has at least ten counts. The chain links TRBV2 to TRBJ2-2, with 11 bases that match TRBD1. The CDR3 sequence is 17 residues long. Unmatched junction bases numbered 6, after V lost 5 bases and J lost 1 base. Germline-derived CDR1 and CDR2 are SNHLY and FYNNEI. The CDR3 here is CASSWTGGGRNTGELFF. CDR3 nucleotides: TGTGCCAGCAGTTGGACAGGGGGCGGTAGGAACACCGGGGAGCTGTTTTTT.

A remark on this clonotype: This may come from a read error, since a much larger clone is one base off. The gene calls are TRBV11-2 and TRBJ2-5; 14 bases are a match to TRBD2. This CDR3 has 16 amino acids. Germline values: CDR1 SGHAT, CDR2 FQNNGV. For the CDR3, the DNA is TGTACCAGCAGCTTAGGGACTAGCGGGAGACTAGAGACCCAGTACTTC. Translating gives CTSSLGTSGRLETQYF.

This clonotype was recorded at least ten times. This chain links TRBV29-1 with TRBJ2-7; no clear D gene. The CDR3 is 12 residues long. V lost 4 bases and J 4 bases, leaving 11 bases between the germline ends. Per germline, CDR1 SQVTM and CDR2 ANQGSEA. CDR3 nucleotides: TGCAGCGTTGTAGGATTGGGTTACGAGCAGTACTTC. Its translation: CSVVGLGYEQYF.

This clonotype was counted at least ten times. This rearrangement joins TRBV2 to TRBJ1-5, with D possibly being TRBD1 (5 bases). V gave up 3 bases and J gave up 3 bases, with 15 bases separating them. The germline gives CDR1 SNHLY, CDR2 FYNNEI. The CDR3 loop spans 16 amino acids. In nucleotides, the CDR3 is TGTGCCAGCAGTGAGTTCGGCAGGGAAGACAATCAGCCCCAGCATTTT. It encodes CASSEFGREDNQPQHF.

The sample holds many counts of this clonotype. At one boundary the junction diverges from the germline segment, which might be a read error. CDR3 sequence: CSANSGTSGRGRVF. The CDR3 DNA sequence: TGCAGTGCTAATTCCGGGACTAGCGGGAGGGGGAGGGTCTTC. The chain links TRBV20-1 to TRBJ2-1, with TRBD2 identical over 16 bases. The germline gives CDR1 DFQATT, CDR2 SNEGSKA (reference sequence). The CDR3 has 14 amino acids.

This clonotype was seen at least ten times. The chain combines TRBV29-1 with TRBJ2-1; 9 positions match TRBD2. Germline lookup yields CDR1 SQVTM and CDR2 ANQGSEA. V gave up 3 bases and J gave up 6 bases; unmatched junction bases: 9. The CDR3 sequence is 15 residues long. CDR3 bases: TGCAGCGTTGAGCTAAGTCTAGCGGGGCCCAATGAGCAGTTCTTC. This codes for CSVELSLAGPNEQFF.

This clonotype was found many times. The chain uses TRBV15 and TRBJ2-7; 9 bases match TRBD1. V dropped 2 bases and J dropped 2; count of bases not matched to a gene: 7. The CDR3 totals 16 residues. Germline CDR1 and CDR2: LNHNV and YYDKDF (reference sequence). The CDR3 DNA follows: TGTGCCACCAGCAGACCGACCGGGACAGGGACCTACGAGCAGTACTTC. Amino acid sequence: CATSRPTGTGTYEQYF.

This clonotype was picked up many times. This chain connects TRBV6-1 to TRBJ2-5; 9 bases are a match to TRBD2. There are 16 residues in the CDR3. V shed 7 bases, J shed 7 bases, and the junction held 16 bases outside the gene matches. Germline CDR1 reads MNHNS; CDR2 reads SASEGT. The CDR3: CASIGDLAGPFGTQYF. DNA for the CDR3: TGTGCCAGCATCGGAGACCTAGCGGGACCCTTTGGGACCCAGTACTTC.

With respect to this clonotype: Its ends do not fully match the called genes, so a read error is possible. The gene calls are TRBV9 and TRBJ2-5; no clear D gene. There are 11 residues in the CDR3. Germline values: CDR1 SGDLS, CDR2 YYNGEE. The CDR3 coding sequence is TGTGCCAGCAGTGACGGCAATGAGCAGTTATTC. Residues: CASSDGNEQLF.

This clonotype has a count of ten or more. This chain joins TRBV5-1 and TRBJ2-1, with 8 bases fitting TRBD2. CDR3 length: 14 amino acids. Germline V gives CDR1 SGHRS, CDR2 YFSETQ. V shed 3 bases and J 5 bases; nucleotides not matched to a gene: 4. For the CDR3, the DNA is TGCGCCAGCAGCTCAGCGGGAGTAAACAATGAGCAGTTCTTC. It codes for CASSSAGVNNEQFF.

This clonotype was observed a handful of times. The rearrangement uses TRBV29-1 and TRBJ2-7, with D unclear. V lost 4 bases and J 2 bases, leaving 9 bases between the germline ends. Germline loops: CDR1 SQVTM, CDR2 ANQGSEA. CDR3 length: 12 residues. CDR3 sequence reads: CSVGTFTYEQYF. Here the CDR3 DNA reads TGCAGCGTTGGGACGTTTACCTACGAGCAGTACTTC.

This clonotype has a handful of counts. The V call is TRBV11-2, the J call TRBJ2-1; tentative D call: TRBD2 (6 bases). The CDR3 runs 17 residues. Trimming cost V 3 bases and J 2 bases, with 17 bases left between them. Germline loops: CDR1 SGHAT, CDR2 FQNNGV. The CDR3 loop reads CASSFSPEGLTYNEQFF. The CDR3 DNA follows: TGTGCCAGCAGCTTCTCCCCGGAGGGCCTTACCTACAATGAGCAGTTCTTC.

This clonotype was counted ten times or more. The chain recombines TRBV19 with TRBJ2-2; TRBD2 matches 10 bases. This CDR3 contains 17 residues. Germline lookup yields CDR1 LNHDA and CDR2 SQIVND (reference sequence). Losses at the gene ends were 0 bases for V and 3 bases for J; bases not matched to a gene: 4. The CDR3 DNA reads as TGTGCCAGTAGTATAGATCGGCTAGCGGGGGACACCGGGGAGCTGTTTTTT. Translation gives CASSIDRLAGDTGELFF.

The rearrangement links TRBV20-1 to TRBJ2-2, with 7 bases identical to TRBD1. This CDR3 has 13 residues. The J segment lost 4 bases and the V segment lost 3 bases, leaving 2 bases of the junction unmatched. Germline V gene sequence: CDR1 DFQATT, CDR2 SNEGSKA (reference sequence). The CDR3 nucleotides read TGCAGTGCTAGGGGACAGACCACCGGGGAGCTGTTTTTT. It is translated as CSARGQTTGELFF.

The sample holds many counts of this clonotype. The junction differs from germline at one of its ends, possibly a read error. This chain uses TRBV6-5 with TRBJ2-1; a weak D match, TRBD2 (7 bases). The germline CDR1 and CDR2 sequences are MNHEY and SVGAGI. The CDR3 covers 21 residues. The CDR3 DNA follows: TGTGCCAGCAGTTCCTGGACTGGCGGGATCAAGGGGGGGTTGGGGTACAGTGAGCAGTTCTTC. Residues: CASSSWTGGIKGGLGYSEQFF.

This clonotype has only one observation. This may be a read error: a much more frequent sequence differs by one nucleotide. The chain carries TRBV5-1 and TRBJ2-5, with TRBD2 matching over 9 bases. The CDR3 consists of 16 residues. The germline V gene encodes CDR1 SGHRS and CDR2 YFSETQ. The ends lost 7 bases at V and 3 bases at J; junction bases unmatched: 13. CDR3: CASALEVAGAKETQYF. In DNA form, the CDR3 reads TGCGCCAGCGCCCTGGAGGTAGCGGGGGCTAAAGAGACCCAGTACTTC.

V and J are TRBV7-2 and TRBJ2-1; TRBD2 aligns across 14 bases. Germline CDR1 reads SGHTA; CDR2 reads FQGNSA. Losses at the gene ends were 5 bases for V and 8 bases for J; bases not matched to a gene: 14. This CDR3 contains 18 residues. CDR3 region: CASSRGAFGGLAGDEQFF. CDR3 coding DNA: TGTGCCAGCAGCCGGGGAGCGTTTGGGGGACTAGCGGGAGATGAGCAGTTCTTC.

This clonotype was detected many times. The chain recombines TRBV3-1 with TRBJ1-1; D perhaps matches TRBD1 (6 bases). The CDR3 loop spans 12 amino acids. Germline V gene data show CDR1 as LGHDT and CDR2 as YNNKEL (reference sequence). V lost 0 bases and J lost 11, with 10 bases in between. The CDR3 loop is CASSQDWGAAFF. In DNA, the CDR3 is TGTGCCAGCAGCCAAGATTGGGGGGCGGCTTTCTTT. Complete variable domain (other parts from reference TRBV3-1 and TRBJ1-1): DTAVSQTPKYLVTQMGNDKSIKCEQNLGHDTMYWYKQDSKKFLKIMFSYNNKELIINETVPNRFSPKSPDKAHLNLHINSLELGDSAVYFCASSQDWGAAFFGQGTRLTVV.

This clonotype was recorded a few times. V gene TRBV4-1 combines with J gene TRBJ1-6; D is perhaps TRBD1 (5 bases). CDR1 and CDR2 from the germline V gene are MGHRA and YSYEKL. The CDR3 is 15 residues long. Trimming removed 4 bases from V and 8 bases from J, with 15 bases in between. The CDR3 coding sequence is TGCGCCAGCAGCCCCCGGGGGGGGGTTCATTCACCCCTCCACTTT. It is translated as CASSPRGGVHSPLHF.

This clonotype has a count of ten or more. CDR3 sequence: CASIGQPYNEQFF. The CDR3 DNA reads as TGTGCCAGCATTGGACAGCCCTACAATGAGCAGTTCTTC. This chain uses TRBV6-1 with TRBJ2-1, with a possible D match to TRBD1 (6 bases). In germline, CDR1 is MNHNS, CDR2 SASEGT. This CDR3 contains 13 residues. The ends were cut back, 7 bases at V and 2 bases at J, with 9 bases in the middle.